These 22 T cell receptor beta chains share one sample of origin, sequenced in a study of cytomegalovirus exposure and HLA in healthy donors. Primers: 60 Vbeta forward and 13 Jbeta reverse. Repertoires were generated with immunoSEQ multiplex PCR, while TCRdb's copy carries only in-frame clones and drops some. Of approximately 97,000 clones in the sample, around 84% were seen once. The material sequenced was PBMCs. Receptor source: a middle-aged woman in good health and CMV-seropositive.

J is TRBJ1-2 and V is TRBV5-4; D is unresolved. From germline, CDR1 is SGHNT and CDR2 YYREEE (reference sequence). Trimming took 3 bases from V and 4 from J, leaving 19 bases between them. The CDR3 contains 16 residues. In nucleotides, the CDR3 is TGTGCCAGCAGCTCCGGCGGGCAGTCGCCCACCTATGGCTACACCTTC. Protein product: CASSSGGQSPTYGYTF.

The sample holds one count of this clone. The gene calls are TRBV29-1 and TRBJ1-5; 11 nucleotides agree with TRBD1. The trim removed 3 bases at V and 6 bases at J, leaving 4 bases unmatched. CDR1 and CDR2 from the germline V gene are SQVTM and ANQGSEA. The CDR3 runs 14 residues. The DNA for the CDR3 is TGCAGCGTTGATCGGACAGGGGGCTGTCAGCCCCAGCATTTT. Its protein is CSVDRTGGCQPQHF.

This chain links TRBV4-1 with TRBJ2-3; D may be TRBD2 (6 bases). Germline V gene data show CDR1 as MGHRA and CDR2 as YSYEKL. The CDR3 contains 17 residues. The V end was cut by 2 bases, the J end by 1 base, with 16 bases between. The CDR3 reads CASSQRPRGGGTDTQYF. The CDR3 DNA sequence: TGCGCCAGCAGCCAAAGGCCCCGTGGCGGGGGCACAGATACGCAGTATTTT.

In the case of this clone: Different DNA sequences within this sample yield the same CDR3. The chain is built from TRBV28 and TRBJ2-5; 8 bases are shared with TRBD2. The CDR3 sequence is 14 residues long. The germline V gene encodes CDR1 MDHEN and CDR2 SYDVKM. The V and J ends lost 2 bases and 8 bases, in that order; junction bases with no gene match: 7. In DNA form, the CDR3 reads TGTGCCAGCAGTTTACCAGGACTAGCAGCTACCCAGTACTTC. Translation: CASSLPGLAATQYF.

CDR3 in amino acids: CASSLERVPPEAFF. The DNA of the CDR3 is TGTGCCAGCAGCTTGGAACGGGTCCCACCTGAAGCTTTCTTT. The chain couples TRBV5-4 to TRBJ1-1, with D uncertain. Trimming removed 0 bases from V and 6 bases from J, with 12 bases in between. Germline CDR1 is SGHNT and CDR2 is YYREEE (reference sequence). The CDR3 is made up of 14 amino acids. Full variable domain (rest looked up from reference TRBV5-4 and TRBJ1-1): ETGVTQSPTHLIKTRGQQVTLRCSSQSGHNTVSWYQQALGQGPQFIFQYYREEENGRGNFPPRFSGLQFPNYSSELNVNALELDDSALYLCASSLERVPPEAFFGQGTRLTVV.

Here the CDR3 DNA reads TGTGCTAGTGGTTTGGCTAGCGGGAGTTCGGATACGCAGTATTTT. It is translated as CASGLASGSSDTQYF. V and J are TRBV12-5 and TRBJ2-3; 10 nucleotides match TRBD2. J was trimmed by 6 bases and V by 1 base; bases with no gene match: 4. The CDR3 loop spans 15 amino acids. Germline V lookup: CDR1 LGHNT, CDR2 FRNRAP.

The chain combines TRBV1 with TRBJ2-7; the table calls TRBD2, which could not be checked here. TRBV1 is recorded as a pseudogene. The CDR3 is made up of 14 amino acids. CDR3 amino acids: CTSSQDGGDYEQYF. The CDR3 DNA is TGCACCAGCAGCCAAGATGGAGGGGATTACGAGCAGTACTTC.

V usage is TRBV9 and J usage is TRBJ2-3; TRBD2 agrees at 11 bases. Germline V gene lookup returns CDR1 SGDLS and CDR2 YYNGEE. The CDR3 extends over 16 amino acids. Trimming at V came to 3 bases and at J to 5 bases, leaving 8 bases not matched to a gene. The CDR3, as DNA: TGTGCCAGCAGCGGCCGACTAGCGGGATTGGGAGATACGCAGTATTTT. It is translated as CASSGRLAGLGDTQYF.

This chain connects TRBV19 to TRBJ2-7, with 8 bases aligning to TRBD2. The CDR3 totals 15 residues. Germline V gene lookup returns CDR1 LNHDA and CDR2 SQIVND (reference sequence). V shed 3 bases and J 4 bases; nucleotides not matched to a gene: 8. In nucleotides, the CDR3 is TGTGCCAGTAGTATCCAGCGGGAGTCGAGTTACGAGCAGTACTTC. This codes for CASSIQRESSYEQYF.

The V and J genes are TRBV5-6 and TRBJ1-5; D ambiguous. CDR3 size: 15 residues. CDR1 SGHDT and CDR2 YYEEEE come from the germline V gene. V lost 2 bases, J lost 0 bases, and 9 bases lay in between. CDR3 in amino acids: CASSLVGDSNQPQHF. The CDR3 DNA follows: TGTGCCAGCAGCTTAGTGGGAGATAGCAATCAGCCCCAGCATTTT.

This clone was seen only once. The V and J genes are TRBV4-1 and TRBJ1-1; TRBD1 aligns across 9 bases. From germline, CDR1 is MGHRA and CDR2 YSYEKL. V lost 3 bases, J lost 6 bases, and 8 bases stayed unmatched. There are 15 residues in the CDR3. The CDR3 is CASSQGDREGAEAFF. CDR3 sequence (DNA): TGCGCCAGCAGCCAGGGGGACAGGGAAGGGGCTGAAGCTTTCTTT.

V and J are TRBV4-1 and TRBJ2-7, with 9 bases matching TRBD1. The CDR3 spans 16 residues. Per germline, CDR1 MGHRA and CDR2 YSYEKL. J gave up 1 base and V 3 bases, and 7 bases lay outside the gene matches. CDR3 in DNA: TGCGCCAGCAGCCACACAAAGACAGGGGGATCCTACGAGCAGTACTTC. Its protein product is CASSHTKTGGSYEQYF.

The rearrangement joins TRBV5-5 to TRBJ1-4; D not resolved. Germline V lookup: CDR1 SGHKS, CDR2 YYEKEE (reference sequence). The CDR3 extends over 15 amino acids. V gave up 0 bases and J gave up 4 bases, with 10 bases separating them. The CDR3 reads CASSLVAAHNEKLFF. The CDR3 region has the DNA TGTGCCAGCAGCTTGGTTGCGGCTCATAATGAAAAACTGTTTTTT. The variable domain in full, completed from reference TRBV5-5 and TRBJ1-4, reads DAGVTQSPTHLIKTRGQQVTLRCSPISGHKSVSWYQQVLGQGPQFIFQYYEKEERGRGNFPDRFSARQFPNYSSELNVNALLLGDSALYLCASSLVAAHNEKLFFGSGTQLSVL.

CDR3 in amino acids: CASSQGRHEQFF. The CDR3 region has the DNA TGCGCCAGCAGCCAGGGGCGACATGAGCAGTTCTTC. The genes are TRBV4-1 and TRBJ2-1; TRBD1 might be the D (5 bases). Germline CDR1 is MGHRA and CDR2 is YSYEKL. The CDR3 contains 12 residues. With 3 bases removed from V and 8 bases from J, the gap between germline ends came to 8 bases.

The J gene is TRBJ2-7, the V gene TRBV5-8, with 9 bases matching TRBD2. This CDR3 is built from 15 residues. The V gene's germline CDR1 is SGHTS and CDR2 YDEGEE. The ends lost 3 bases at V and 1 base at J; junction bases unmatched: 5. CDR3 region: CASSYSSGRSYEQYF. CDR3 coding DNA: TGTGCCAGCAGCTATTCGAGCGGGAGGTCCTACGAGCAGTACTTC.

CDR3 DNA: TGCGCCAGCAGCTTGGCCTCAGGGGGATTAGATGGCTACACCTTC. Protein: CASSLASGGLDGYTF. The rearrangement links TRBV5-1 to TRBJ1-2; 7 bases line up with TRBD1. The CDR3 consists of 15 residues. After removal of 0 bases from V and 6 bases from J, the junction contained 8 bases not matched to a gene. Looked up from germline, CDR1 is SGHRS and CDR2 is YFSETQ.

The chain recombines TRBV25-1 with TRBJ2-2, with 7 bases lining up with TRBD1. J was trimmed by 7 bases and V by 5 bases; bases with no gene match: 16. The CDR3 totals 17 residues. Germline loops: CDR1 MGHDK, CDR2 SYGVNS. CDR3 sequence reads: CASSPQPGTDFIGELFF. CDR3 coding DNA: TGTGCCAGCAGTCCTCAACCTGGGACAGATTTTATCGGGGAGCTGTTTTTT.

The V and J genes are TRBV4-1 and TRBJ2-7; possibly TRBD1 for D (6 bases). Trimming took 5 bases from V and 2 from J, leaving 13 bases between them. CDR1 and CDR2 from the germline V gene are MGHRA and YSYEKL. CDR3 length: 14 residues. The CDR3 reads CASSSRTEAYEQYF. The CDR3 DNA is TGCGCCAGCAGCTCTAGGACAGAAGCCTACGAGCAGTACTTC.

The chain carries TRBV4-1 and TRBJ2-7; 7 bases are a match to TRBD2. V lost 2 bases and J lost 2; bases outside the gene matches: 6. In germline, CDR1 is MGHRA, CDR2 YSYEKL. This CDR3 has 15 residues. CDR3 residues: CASSQTGLPAYEQYF. DNA of the CDR3: TGCGCCAGCAGCCAAACGGGACTACCAGCCTACGAGCAGTACTTC.

V and J are TRBV28 and TRBJ2-5, with D perhaps matching TRBD1 (6 bases). There are 14 residues in the CDR3. V was shortened by 3 bases and J by 4 bases, with 12 bases between the two germline ends. CDR1 is MDHEN and CDR2 is SYDVKM in the germline V gene. CDR3 sequence: CASSFGGETETQYF. The CDR3 DNA sequence: TGTGCCAGCAGTTTTGGGGGCGAGACAGAGACCCAGTACTTC.

V is TRBV30 and J is TRBJ1-5; 7 nucleotides line up with TRBD1. The CDR3 runs 15 residues. Looked up from germline, CDR1 is GTSNPN and CDR2 is SVGIG (reference sequence). V lost 1 base and J lost 1; bases outside the gene matches: 4. CDR3 in amino acids: CAWSGRDRSNQPQHF. The CDR3 DNA reads as TGTGCCTGGAGTGGGCGGGACAGAAGCAATCAGCCCCAGCATTTT.

A single count supports this clone. This chain connects TRBV5-4 to TRBJ1-1; D not certain. Germline CDR1 is SGHNT and CDR2 is YYREEE (reference sequence). Deletions cut 4 bases from V and 1 base from J, with 14 bases between. This CDR3 is 15 amino acids long. Written as DNA, the CDR3 is TGTGCCAGCAGCCGACCCGGTTGGGCGAACACTGAAGCTTTCTTT. Translating gives CASSRPGWANTEAFF.